Each of the 6 T cell receptor beta chains below was sequenced from the same sample in a study of Ad26.COV2.S vaccination and SARS-CoV-2 variants. The method was immunoSEQ multiplex PCR; TCRdb's version includes in-frame clones alone and lacks a portion of them. Of hundreds of thousands of clones listed, 89% are singletons. The treatment: approximately 18 received Ad26.COV2.S at low or high dose, single or two shots; 5 received placebo; per-sample allocation not given. Specimens were obtained on day 63 following the first vaccine or placebo injection. The sequencing here drew on peripheral blood, taken in a trial of Ad26.COV2.S vaccine versus placebo. All receptors come from a person aged 18-60 years who received the Ad26.COV2.S COVID-19 vaccine or a placebo.

J is TRBJ1-1 and V is TRBV7-3; D perhaps matches TRBD1 (5 bases). The CDR3 length is 13 residues. The ends were cut back, 4 bases at V and 8 bases at J, with 14 bases in the middle. The V gene's germline CDR1 is SGHTA and CDR2 FQGTGA. CDR3 protein: CASSSGSGTEAFF. Written as DNA, the CDR3 is TGTGCCAGCAGCTCAGGATCAGGGACGGAAGCTTTCTTT.

The chain carries TRBV21-1 and TRBJ2-7; the table's D call of TRBD1 was not tested on the DNA. TRBV21-1 is labeled a pseudogene. The CDR3 is made up of 14 amino acids. The CDR3 spells CASPQGYISYEQYV. CDR3 DNA: TGTGCCAGCCCACAGGGGTACATTTCCTACGAGCAGTACGTC.

CDR3 protein: CASSYEDRGYNEQFF. The CDR3 nucleotides are TGTGCCAGCAGTTACGAGGACAGGGGATACAATGAGCAGTTCTTC. The V gene is TRBV6-6, the J gene TRBJ2-1; TRBD1 matches 9 bases. CDR1 and CDR2 (germline): MNHNY, SVGAGI (reference sequence). This CDR3 comprises 15 residues. After removal of 2 bases from V and 4 bases from J, the junction contained 3 bases not matched to a gene.

CDR3 loop: CSASSLERETQYF. CDR3 in DNA: TGCAGTGCTAGTAGTCTAGAGAGAGAGACCCAGTACTTC. V is TRBV20-1 and J is TRBJ2-5, with no clear D. The length of the CDR3 is 13 residues. Trimming took off 3 bases at V and 4 bases at J, with 12 bases between the two ends. The germline CDR1 and CDR2 sequences are DFQATT and SNEGSKA (reference sequence).

The chain is built from TRBV27 and TRBJ2-1, with no clear D. The CDR3 contains 12 residues. Germline CDR1 is MNHEY and CDR2 is SMNVEV (reference sequence). Trimming removed 8 bases at V and 6 bases at J, with 11 bases between. The CDR3 DNA sequence: TGTGCCAGCGCCAAGCTCGGCAATGAGCAGTTCTTC. It translates to CASAKLGNEQFF.

This rearrangement joins TRBV19 to TRBJ1-6; 7 bases are a match to TRBD1. CDR3 length: 16 residues. Germline loops: CDR1 LNHDA, CDR2 SQIVND (reference sequence). V gave up 1 base and J gave up 7 bases; unmatched junction bases: 7. CDR3 protein: CASSIGPGQANSPLHF. The CDR3 coding sequence is TGTGCCAGTAGTATAGGCCCCGGACAGGCCAATTCACCCCTCCACTTT.